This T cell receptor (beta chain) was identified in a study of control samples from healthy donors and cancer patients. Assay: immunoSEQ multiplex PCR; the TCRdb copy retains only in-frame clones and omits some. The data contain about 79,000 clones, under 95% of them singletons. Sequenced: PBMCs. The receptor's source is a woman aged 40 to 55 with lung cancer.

CDR3 residues: CASRSSGNTEAFF. CDR3 in DNA: TGTGCCAGCAGGTCTTCCGGGAACACTGAAGCTTTCTTT. The chain carries TRBV7-3 and TRBJ1-1; no firm D call. The CDR3 runs 13 residues. The germline V gene encodes CDR1 SGHTA and CDR2 FQGTGA. The germline V and J ends were trimmed by 6 bases and 1 base, with 9 bases remaining between them.